The 3 T cell receptor beta chains reported below all come from one sample, sequenced in a study of T cells in Graves' hyperthyroidism and ophthalmopathy. The investigators amplified TCR beta CDR3 regions from RNA transcripts. The HTBI primer set drove a first-round RT-PCR of the TCR CDR3. TCRdb recomputed calls from the multiplex PCR reads with MiXCR, one row per CDR3 protein. The sample holds about 340,000 distinct CDR3 sequences, 21% seen once. Sequenced sample: blood. These receptors originate from a woman aged 45-60 years with Graves' hyperthyroidism.

A few counts support this clonotype. The chain carries TRBV19 and TRBJ1-2; 7 bases are shared with TRBD1. CDR1 is LNHDA and CDR2 is SQIVND in the germline V gene (reference sequence). The CDR3 is 15 amino acids. V shed 4 bases and J 4 bases; nucleotides not matched to a gene: 9. The CDR3: CASSNKPGQPYGYTF. Written as DNA, the CDR3 is TGTGCCAGTAGTAACAAACCGGGACAGCCCTATGGCTACACCTTC.

The table lists this clonotype with many counts. The chain carries TRBV20-1 and TRBJ2-7; 9 nucleotides match TRBD1. The CDR3 is 13 amino acids. Unmatched junction bases numbered 5, after V lost 5 bases and J lost 3 bases. In germline, CDR1 is DFQATT, CDR2 SNEGSKA (reference sequence). The CDR3 coding sequence is TGCAGTGCTGTACCGGGACAGGGCTACGAGCAGTACTTC. Translating gives CSAVPGQGYEQYF.

The rearrangement uses TRBV15 and TRBJ1-5, with 8 bases fitting TRBD1. Unmatched junction bases numbered 7, after V lost 2 bases and J lost 7 bases. Per germline, CDR1 LNHNV and CDR2 YYDKDF (reference sequence). The CDR3 runs to 15 residues. This CDR3 is CATSRLRDRNQPQHF. In DNA, the CDR3 is TGTGCCACCAGCAGACTACGGGACAGGAACCAGCCCCAGCATTTT. The variable domain in full, completed from reference TRBV15 and TRBJ1-5, reads DAMVIQNPRYQVTQFGKPVTLSCSQTLNHNVMYWYQQKSSQAPKLLFHYYDKDFNNEADTPDNFQSRRPNTSFCFLDIRSPGLGDTAMYLCATSRLRDRNQPQHFGDGTRLSIL.